The T cell receptor (beta chain) described here comes from a study of shared clonotypes between healthy human individuals. Germline values: CDR1 LGHNA, CDR2 YNFKEQ. V was pared by 4 bases and J by 0 bases, with 21 bases between. The CDR3 totals 19 residues. This clone was seen only once. No antigen is known for it. Original data processing: Junction-only immunoSEQ data arrived without quality scores, meaning filtering differed. The repertoire was sequenced with immunoSEQ multiplex PCR; TCRdb's copy has only in-frame clones and lacks some. That table furnishes V, J and clone size, whereas the DNA furnished D and trimming. The sample yields about 2.3 million clones, 85% to 95% seen once. Study-wide points: Clonotypes which were not shared had lower generation probabilities than clonotypes that all four donors shared. Collection of samples was limited to blood; tissue repertoires likely differ.

Sequenced material: naive CD4+ T cells from PBMCs. The subset was: CD45RA+ positively selected. The clonotype was recovered from a man aged 18 to 29 in good health. Some clones in this sample may be carry-over from other donors' samples. This rearrangement joins TRBV4-2 to TRBJ2-2, with D tentatively TRBD2 (6 bases). In DNA form, the CDR3 reads TGTGCCAGCAGCCCGTCTGGGTTCGGGGGAGCAACGAACACCGGGGAGCTGTTTTTT. Amino acids: CASSPSGFGGATNTGELFF.